These 19 T cell receptor beta chains were all obtained from the same sample, sequenced in a study of CD8+CD57+ T cells in acquired aplastic anemia. According to the study, genomic DNA was the template for TCR beta VDJ and CDR3 profiling. TCRdb passed the reads through MiXCR, listing each CDR3 protein once. The sample comprises just over 400,000 distinct CDR3 sequences, 55% to 75% of which are singletons, and under 4.5% rests with the top ten. Material: sorted CD4+, CD8+, or CD8+CD57+ T cells (not recorded which) from PBMCs. These receptor sequences come from a human donor in good health, serving as a control.

Remarks on this clonotype: This likely comes from a read error, as the CDR3 has no conserved phenylalanine or tryptophan at its end. This chain connects TRBV7-3 to TRBJ1-2; 7 bases fit TRBD1. The germline CDR1 and CDR2 sequences are SGHTA and FQGTGA. The CDR3 is 13 residues long. The CDR3: CASSRDSNYGYTL. Here the CDR3 DNA reads TGTGCTAGCAGCCGGGACAGTAACTATGGCTACACCCTC.

This clonotype has just one count. The chain joins TRBV2 to TRBJ2-7, with TRBD2 identical over 11 bases. V was clipped by 4 bases and J by 5 bases; unmatched bases: 7. The CDR3 loop spans 15 amino acids. Germline V gene sequence: CDR1 SNHLY, CDR2 FYNNEI. The CDR3 loop is CASSVAGGLSNEQYF. CDR3 nucleotide sequence: TGTGCCAGCAGTGTAGCGGGGGGGCTTAGTAACGAGCAGTACTTC.

In its sample, this clonotype was seen once. One end of the junction fails to match germline, which may point to a read error. The chain employs TRBV29-1 and TRBJ1-1, with D maybe TRBD1 (6 bases). This CDR3 contains 13 residues. Germline V gene sequence: CDR1 SQVTM, CDR2 ANQGSEA. The CDR3 bases are TGTGGCTCCTCAATAAGGGGGGACACTGAAGCTTTCTTT. Protein: CGSSIRGDTEAFF. The full variable domain, rest sourced from reference TRBV29-1 and TRBJ1-1, is SAVISQKPSRDICQRGTSLTIQCQVDSQVTMMFWYRQQPGQSLTLIATANQGSEATYESGFVIDKFPISRPNLTFSTLTVSNMSPEDSSIYLCGSSIRGDTEAFFGQGTRLTVV.

In its sample, this clonotype was seen many times. The rearrangement joins TRBV10-3 to TRBJ1-5; D is uncertain. Germline V gene sequence: CDR1 ENHRY, CDR2 SYGVKD. There are 13 residues in the CDR3. Trimming pared 2 bases from V and 5 bases from J, leaving 7 bases between. This chain's CDR3 is CAISEDTYQPQHF. The CDR3 DNA sequence: TGTGCCATCAGTGAGGACACTTATCAGCCCCAGCATTTT.

The gene calls are TRBV2 and TRBJ1-2; D gene unclear. Trimming took 10 bases from V and 4 from J, leaving 19 bases between them. The germline V gene encodes CDR1 SNHLY and CDR2 FYNNEI. CDR3 length: 14 residues. The DNA of the CDR3 is TGTGCCACTCAGAGGGCGAGCGGTATCTATGGCTACACCTTC. This codes for CATQRASGIYGYTF.

As to this clonotype: Compared with germline, one end of the junction differs, possibly owing to a read error. The rearrangement joins TRBV7-7 to TRBJ2-5; 9 bases match TRBD2. Germline V gene lookup returns CDR1 SSHAT and CDR2 FNYEAQ (reference sequence). The CDR3 is made up of 15 amino acids. The CDR3 bases are TGTGCTAGCAGCCCCCGTGCGAGGAAGCGGGGGGCACAGTACTTC. Residues: CASSPRARKRGAQYF.

Remarks on this clonotype: One end of the junction is discordant with germline, which a read error may explain. The V call is TRBV7-9, the J call TRBJ1-2; D not certain. CDR1 and CDR2 (germline): SEHNR, FQNEAQ (reference sequence). There are 14 residues in the CDR3. The chain's CDR3 is CASSLRTSGTDTQF. The CDR3 DNA reads as TGTGCCAGCAGCCTCAGGACTAGCGGCACAGATACGCAGTTC.

The V and J genes are TRBV9 and TRBJ2-1, with TRBD1 matching over 7 bases. The CDR3 loop spans 14 amino acids. V shed 4 bases and J 13 bases; nucleotides not matched to a gene: 14. Per the germline V gene, CDR1 is SGDLS and CDR2 is YYNGEE. CDR3 nucleotides: TGTGCCAGCAGCTTCGTCATGAAGGGGGCGCAACAGTTCTTC. Encoded protein: CASSFVMKGAQQFF.

The chain recombines TRBV12-3 or TRBV12-4 with TRBJ1-2, with D unclear. V shed 5 bases and J shed 0 bases, with 22 bases lying between them. The CDR3 runs 18 residues. In DNA form, the CDR3 reads TGTGCCAGCAGTCCAACCGGGCCAACCGTTAATACTAACTATGGCTACACCTTC. Its protein is CASSPTGPTVNTNYGYTF.

The V call is TRBV20-1, the J call TRBJ1-2, with D hard to call. From germline, CDR1 is DFQATT and CDR2 SNEGSKA (reference sequence). This CDR3 contains 14 residues. The CDR3 nucleotides read TGCAGCGTTGCACCCCTGGCTTATAACTATGGCTACACCTTC. This codes for CSVAPLAYNYGYTF.

A word on this clonotype: The CDR3 carries no conserved terminal phenylalanine or tryptophan, so it likely arises from a read error. The chain links TRBV19 to TRBJ1-5; D not resolved. The CDR3 is 14 residues long. V shed 4 bases and J shed 12 bases, with 19 bases lying between them. The V gene's germline CDR1 is LNHDA and CDR2 SQIVND (reference sequence). CDR3 DNA sequence: TGTGCCAGTAGTAAGCTAGAGACGGATCATCACCAGCATCTT. This gives the protein CASSKLETDHHQHL.

CDR3 nucleotide sequence: TGCAGCGTTGCCATTGGGGGATCCTACAATGAGCAGTTCTTC. Its translation: CSVAIGGSYNEQFF. This chain joins TRBV29-1 and TRBJ2-1; TRBD1 or TRBD2 may be the D gene (5 bases each). The germline V gene encodes CDR1 SQVTM and CDR2 ANQGSEA. V was clipped by 4 bases and J by 1 base, with 11 bases between them. CDR3 length: 14 amino acids.

This chain links TRBV2 with TRBJ1-1, with unresolved D. V lost 0 bases and J lost 0, with 11 bases in between. Germline lookup yields CDR1 SNHLY and CDR2 FYNNEI. The CDR3 is 16 residues long. The CDR3 region is CASSEALGQLNTEAFF. CDR3 DNA: TGTGCCAGCAGTGAAGCGCTCGGGCAGTTGAACACTGAAGCTTTCTTT.

This clonotype was found once. The chain carries TRBV7-2 and TRBJ2-7; a possible D gene is TRBD2 (5 bases). CDR1 SGHTA and CDR2 FQGNSA come from the germline V gene. There are 12 residues in the CDR3. Between the trimmed V and J ends, which lost 3 bases and 9 bases, there was a span of 12 bases. The CDR3 spells CASSLVGNVQYF. CDR3 bases: TGTGCCAGCAGCTTGGTCGGGAATGTGCAGTACTTC.

For this clonotype: This CDR3 is missing its conserved last phenylalanine or tryptophan, likely due to a read error. The rearrangement uses TRBV7-3 and TRBJ1-1, with D possibly being TRBD1 (6 bases). This CDR3 has 14 amino acids. V shed 6 bases and J shed 8 bases, with 19 bases lying between them. The germline gives CDR1 SGHTA, CDR2 FQGTGA. The CDR3 sequence is CASSVPTQGTEAFL. The CDR3 DNA follows: TGTGCCAGCAGTGTACCGACACAGGGCACCGAAGCTTTCCTT.

The chain is built from TRBV10-3 and TRBJ1-6, with TRBD1 matching over 8 bases. Trimming at V came to 7 bases and at J to 10 bases, leaving 6 bases not matched to a gene. CDR3 length equals 13 residues. Germline values: CDR1 ENHRY, CDR2 SYGVKD. This chain's CDR3 is CAITRTGRSPLHF. Written as DNA, the CDR3 is TGTGCCATCACCCGGACAGGGAGATCACCCCTCCACTTT.

The genes are TRBV20-1 and TRBJ2-7, with D uncertain. V was pared by 7 bases and J by 5 bases, with 21 bases between. Germline values: CDR1 DFQATT, CDR2 SNEGSKA (reference sequence). The CDR3 has 14 amino acids. This CDR3 reads CSVEDGRRTDEQYF. The CDR3 DNA reads as TGCAGTGTTGAAGACGGACGGCGCACCGACGAGCAGTACTTC.

V and J are TRBV20-1 and TRBJ2-6; D might be TRBD2 (6 bases). V lost 1 base to trimming and J lost 11 bases, with 12 bases between them. Germline CDR1 DFQATT, CDR2 SNEGSKA (reference sequence). CDR3 length: 13 amino acids. In nucleotides, the CDR3 is TGCAGTGCTAGAGTGAAACGGGGGTACGTCCTGACTTTC. Protein: CSARVKRGYVLTF.

A note on this clonotype: Since the CDR3 does not end with the conserved phenylalanine or tryptophan, this likely comes from a read error. The DNA is left out, because the CDR3 cannot be placed on it with certainty; the CDR3 is given as TCRdb lists it. CDR3 sequence reads: CASSLAMTAYNEQIFG. The gene calls are TRBV2 and TRBJ1-3; the table names TRBD1, a call not compared with the DNA. The CDR3 sequence runs 16 residues, both termini included. CDR1 is SNHLY, CDR2 FYNNEI, per germline.